These 27 T cell receptor beta chains came from one sample sequenced in a study of T cells in localized non-small cell lung cancer. Only in-frame clones appear in the TCRdb table, and some are missing; sequencing was by immunoSEQ multiplex PCR. The repertoire holds tens of thousands of clones, with approximately 91% as singletons. The specimen was peripheral blood, collected before any cancer treatment. These receptor sequences come from a man aged 35-75 years with stage I squamous cell lung carcinoma.

The V gene is TRBV29-1, the J gene TRBJ2-2; D might be TRBD2 (5 bases). The germline gives CDR1 SQVTM, CDR2 ANQGSEA. The CDR3 has 15 amino acids. V lost 5 bases and J 1 base, leaving 14 bases between the germline ends. CDR3 DNA sequence: TGCAGCGTTCAACCGGGGTTTCAGAACACCGGGGAGCTGTTTTTT. Its translation: CSVQPGFQNTGELFF.

In this sample, this clone turned up once. The J gene is TRBJ1-4, the V gene TRBV2; perhaps TRBD1 as D (5 bases). Germline CDR1 reads SNHLY; CDR2 reads FYNNEI. The CDR3 has 14 amino acids. Trimming took 3 bases from V and 5 from J, leaving 10 bases between them. The chain's CDR3 is CASSDGTFNEKLFF. DNA for the CDR3: TGTGCCAGCAGTGATGGGACGTTCAATGAAAAACTGTTTTTT.

The V gene is TRBV5-1, the J gene TRBJ2-2; D ambiguous. This CDR3 is built from 15 residues. The ends were cut back, 2 bases at V and 1 base at J, with 9 bases in the middle. The germline V gene encodes CDR1 SGHRS and CDR2 YFSETQ. The CDR3 reads CASSFRLENTGELFF. The CDR3 region has the DNA TGCGCCAGCAGCTTTAGACTGGAGAACACCGGGGAGCTGTTTTTT.

V and J are TRBV30 and TRBJ2-3; D remains unclear. Trimming removed 0 bases from V and 6 bases from J, with 16 bases in between. The CDR3 spans 15 residues. Per germline, CDR1 GTSNPN and CDR2 SVGIG (reference sequence). The CDR3 nucleotides are TGTGCCTGGAGTGTAAGCGTAGACCCTGGGGATACGCAGTATTTT. It codes for CAWSVSVDPGDTQYF.

CDR3 bases: TGTGCCAGCAGCCGAGGACAGGGGGGAACTGGAAACACCATATATTTT. Translated: CASSRGQGGTGNTIYF. The chain combines TRBV7-9 with TRBJ1-3; TRBD1 agrees at 10 bases. The CDR3 is 16 amino acids. Germline-derived CDR1 and CDR2 are SEHNR and FQNEAQ (reference sequence). Unmatched junction bases numbered 6, after V lost 5 bases and J lost 2 bases.

This clone showed up just a few times. This chain links TRBV5-8 with TRBJ1-2; 11 nucleotides line up with TRBD1. The germline CDR1 and CDR2 sequences are SGHTS and YDEGEE. The CDR3 runs to 14 residues. V lost 7 bases, J lost 7 bases, and 9 bases stayed unmatched. The CDR3 DNA is TGTGCCAGCCGGGACAGGGGGGACCCTTTTGGCTACACCTTC. Protein sequence: CASRDRGDPFGYTF. Filled out from reference TRBV5-8 and TRBJ1-2, the complete variable domain reads EAGVTQSPTHLIKTRGQQATLRCSPISGHTSVYWYQQALGLGLQFLLWYDEGEERNRGNFPPRFSGRQFPNYSSELNVNALELEDSALYLCASRDRGDPFGYTFGSGTRLTVV.

The count of this clone is one. The V and J genes are TRBV30 and TRBJ1-6; D remains unclear. CDR3 length: 12 residues. CDR1 is GTSNPN and CDR2 is SVGIG in the germline V gene (reference sequence). Trimming cost V 3 bases and J 11 bases, with 11 bases left between them. In DNA form, the CDR3 reads TGTGCCTGGAGCGGCACTGAGACACCCCTCCACTTT. It yields the protein CAWSGTETPLHF.

The J gene is TRBJ1-2, the V gene TRBV6-6; TRBD1 agrees at 8 bases. This CDR3 region has 15 residues. V shed 4 bases and J 5 bases; nucleotides not matched to a gene: 9. Per germline, CDR1 MNHNY and CDR2 SVGAGI (reference sequence). The CDR3 bases are TGTGCCAGCAGTTCACCCGGGACAGGAAGTTATGGCTACACCTTC. This encodes CASSSPGTGSYGYTF.

J is TRBJ1-5 and V is TRBV28, with D possibly being TRBD1 (5 bases). With 4 bases removed from V and 6 bases from J, the gap between germline ends came to 16 bases. This CDR3 has 15 amino acids. Looked up from germline, CDR1 is MDHEN and CDR2 is SYDVKM. DNA for the CDR3: TGTGCCAGCAGTTCGGGGGGGGAGAGGGGTCAGCCCCAGCATTTT. Its translation is CASSSGGERGQPQHF.

V is TRBV28 and J is TRBJ1-2; 9 nucleotides agree with TRBD1. Germline lookup yields CDR1 MDHEN and CDR2 SYDVKM. After removal of 4 bases from V and 4 bases from J, the junction contained 4 bases not matched to a gene. CDR3 length: 14 residues. The CDR3 DNA is TGTGCCAGCAGTTCCCCGGGACAGGGCTATGGCTACACCTTC. This sequence encodes CASSSPGQGYGYTF.

A single count supports this clone. In nucleotides, the CDR3 is TGTGCCAGCAGTCCGTGGTCCGGGGAAAATGAAAAACTGTTTTTT. This sequence encodes CASSPWSGENEKLFF. This chain uses TRBV6-1 with TRBJ1-4; D gene uncertain. Trimming took 5 bases from V and 5 from J, leaving 15 bases between them. CDR1 and CDR2 from the germline V gene are MNHNS and SASEGT. This CDR3 region has 15 residues.

J is TRBJ2-1 and V is TRBV19; D remains ambiguous. CDR3 length equals 14 residues. V was clipped by 5 bases and J by 3 bases, with 11 bases between them. CDR1 is LNHDA, CDR2 SQIVND, per germline (reference sequence). The CDR3 loop is CASSHGNFYNEQFF. CDR3 nucleotides: TGTGCCAGTAGTCACGGAAACTTCTACAATGAGCAGTTCTTC. The entire variable domain, with the rest obtained from reference TRBV19 and TRBJ2-1, is as follows: DGGITQSPKYLFRKEGQNVTLSCEQNLNHDAMYWYRQDPGQGLRLIYYSQIVNDFQKGDIAEGYSVSREKKESFPLTVTSAQKNPTAFYLCASSHGNFYNEQFFGPGTRLTVL.

This chain joins TRBV18 and TRBJ1-4; D gene ambiguous. This CDR3 has 13 residues. Trimming removed 3 bases from V and 8 bases from J, with 10 bases in between. CDR1 is KGHSH, CDR2 LQKENI, per germline. The CDR3 is CASSPRAGEKLFF. The CDR3 nucleotides are TGTGCCAGCTCACCGAGGGCGGGCGAAAAACTGTTTTTT.

V gene TRBV6-1 combines with J gene TRBJ2-7; D unresolved. Trimming removed 4 bases at V and 0 bases at J, with 16 bases between. This CDR3 is 16 amino acids long. CDR1 is MNHNS and CDR2 is SASEGT in the germline V gene. CDR3 sequence reads: CASSVYRLLSSYEQYF. CDR3 in DNA: TGTGCCAGCAGTGTTTATAGACTCCTGAGCTCCTACGAGCAGTACTTC.

J is TRBJ2-7 and V is TRBV4-1; D is unresolved. The CDR3 length is 11 residues. Germline CDR1 and CDR2: MGHRA and YSYEKL. V lost 6 bases and J lost 5, with 8 bases in between. In DNA form, the CDR3 reads TGCGCCAGCAGTGAAGGAAACGAGCAGTACTTC. This translates into CASSEGNEQYF.

The genes are TRBV7-7 and TRBJ2-2, with D perhaps being TRBD1 or TRBD2 (5 bases each). Between the trimmed V and J ends, which lost 1 base and 2 bases, there was a span of 11 bases. The CDR3 contains 16 residues. CDR1 is SSHAT, CDR2 FNYEAQ, per germline (reference sequence). This chain's CDR3 is CASSLDIGTNTGELFF. The CDR3 DNA is TGTGCCAGCAGCTTAGATATCGGGACCAACACCGGGGAGCTGTTTTTT.

The rearrangement joins TRBV28 to TRBJ2-7; perhaps TRBD1 as D (6 bases). In germline, CDR1 is MDHEN, CDR2 SYDVKM. The CDR3 totals 15 residues. V lost 6 bases and J 2 bases, leaving 17 bases between the germline ends. CDR3 sequence reads: CASSEQGTLTYEQYF. Here the CDR3 DNA reads TGTGCCAGCAGCGAGCAGGGGACGCTAACCTACGAGCAGTACTTC.

The CDR3 DNA sequence: TGCGCCAGCAGCAAAACAGGGTCGTCGAACACTGAAGCTTTCTTT. As protein: CASSKTGSSNTEAFF. The chain carries TRBV5-1 and TRBJ1-1; TRBD1 is a possible D gene (6 bases). The germline gives CDR1 SGHRS, CDR2 YFSETQ. The CDR3 contains 15 residues. The V end was cut by 4 bases, the J end by 1 base, with 14 bases between.

The chain links TRBV4-2 to TRBJ1-1; the D gene is possibly TRBD1 (5 bases). Germline V gene data show CDR1 as LGHNA and CDR2 as YNFKEQ. The CDR3 is 13 amino acids. V was shortened by 4 bases and J by 3 bases, with 9 bases between the two germline ends. The chain's CDR3 is CASSPPGYTEAFF. The CDR3 nucleotides are TGTGCCAGCAGCCCACCAGGGTACACTGAAGCTTTCTTT.

This clone was seen once. The rearrangement links TRBV14 to TRBJ1-4; no clear D gene. Germline CDR1 and CDR2: SGHDN and FVKESK. The CDR3 is made up of 13 amino acids. Trimming pared 1 base from V and 8 bases from J, leaving 8 bases between. CDR3 nucleotide sequence: TGTGCCAGCAGCCAAGTATCCTGGGAAAAACTGTTTTTT. Translating gives CASSQVSWEKLFF.

This clone was found once. The rearrangement uses TRBV6-1 and TRBJ2-1; 7 bases agree with TRBD1. The germline V gene has CDR1 MNHNS and CDR2 SASEGT. The CDR3 has 15 residues. With V trimmed by 2 bases and J by 7 bases, 8 bases remained unmatched. This CDR3 reads CASSERQGQRNEQFF. The CDR3 coding sequence is TGTGCCAGCAGTGAAAGACAGGGACAGAGAAATGAGCAGTTCTTC.

This chain uses TRBV9 with TRBJ1-2; unclear D gene. This CDR3 has 13 amino acids. Between the trimmed V and J ends, which lost 3 bases and 3 bases, there was a span of 9 bases. Germline values: CDR1 SGDLS, CDR2 YYNGEE. DNA of the CDR3: TGTGCCAGCAGCGCGGCCGGCGACTATGGCTACACCTTC. Translating gives CASSAAGDYGYTF.

The V and J genes are TRBV6-6 and TRBJ1-1; a weak D match, TRBD1 (6 bases). The CDR3 spans 15 residues. The ends were cut back, 6 bases at V and 3 bases at J, with 17 bases in the middle. The germline V gene has CDR1 MNHNY and CDR2 SVGAGI (reference sequence). CDR3 sequence (DNA): TGTGCCAGCAGATCACAGGGACTCGGGGACACTGAAGCTTTCTTT. This translates into CASRSQGLGDTEAFF.

The genes are TRBV5-1 and TRBJ1-3; D is possibly TRBD1 (5 bases). The germline V gene encodes CDR1 SGHRS and CDR2 YFSETQ. The length of the CDR3 is 15 residues. Trimming shortened V by 3 bases and J by 4 bases, and 14 bases separated the two germline ends. This chain's CDR3 is CASSWDGAEGNTIYF. The CDR3, as DNA: TGCGCCAGCAGCTGGGACGGAGCCGAGGGAAACACCATATATTTT.

The V and J genes are TRBV23-1 and TRBJ2-7; 11 nucleotides agree with TRBD2. TRBV23-1 is filed as an ORF, its function uncertain. J gave up 0 bases and V 10 bases, and 14 bases lay outside the gene matches. The CDR3 runs 17 residues. The CDR3 nucleotides are TGCGCCAACTCCTTTTCTAGCGGGGGGATTAACTCCTACGAGCAGTACTTC. It is translated as CANSFSSGGINSYEQYF.

This clone was observed a single time. The rearrangement uses TRBV7-9 and TRBJ2-3; 8 positions agree with TRBD1. Germline-derived CDR1 and CDR2 are SEHNR and FQNEAQ (reference sequence). The CDR3 is made up of 15 amino acids. With V trimmed by 6 bases and J by 5 bases, 10 bases remained unmatched. In nucleotides, the CDR3 is TGTGCCAGCAGGCGTCTCGACAGGGGTGAAGATACGCAGTATTTT. It translates to CASRRLDRGEDTQYF.

The V and J genes are TRBV28 and TRBJ1-2, with 7 bases lining up with TRBD1. The CDR3 sequence is 13 residues long. Per germline, CDR1 MDHEN and CDR2 SYDVKM. V shed 8 bases, J shed 6 bases, and the junction held 9 bases outside the gene matches. Here the CDR3 reads CASFQQGRDGYTF. The CDR3 bases are TGTGCCAGCTTCCAACAGGGGCGGGATGGCTACACCTTC.